These 19 T cell receptor beta chains were sequenced from one sample in a study of cytomegalovirus exposure and HLA in healthy donors. PCR was performed using 60 Vbeta and 13 Jbeta primers. TCRdb's copy holds only in-frame clones and misses some; the assay was immunoSEQ multiplex PCR. The table lists approximately 110,000 clones, around 72% of them singletons. The sequencing input was PBMCs. The receptors derive from a middle-aged woman in good health and CMV-seropositive.

The CDR3: CASSSFLDQFF. CDR3 nucleotide sequence: TGTGCCAGCAGCTCCTTCCTAGACCAGTTCTTC. The chain uses TRBV11-2 and TRBJ2-1; D gene ambiguous. The CDR3 has 11 residues. Germline V gene sequence: CDR1 SGHAT, CDR2 FQNNGV. V was trimmed by 4 bases and J by 13 bases, leaving 11 bases between them.

The rearrangement uses TRBV7-9 and TRBJ1-2; 9 nucleotides align to TRBD1. The CDR3 runs to 14 residues. From germline, CDR1 is SEHNR and CDR2 FQNEAQ (reference sequence). J gave up 1 base and V 6 bases, and 3 bases lay outside the gene matches. The CDR3 loop reads CASRGQGDNYGYTF. Here the CDR3 DNA reads TGTGCCAGCAGGGGACAGGGTGATAACTATGGCTACACCTTC.

This clone occurred once. The CDR3 DNA sequence: TGTGCCAGCAGTGTCGACAGGGCCGGCACTGAAGCTTTCTTT. It yields the protein CASSVDRAGTEAFF. This chain links TRBV6-1 with TRBJ1-1; 7 bases agree with TRBD1. V trimming: 4 bases; J trimming: 4 bases; junction bases outside the gene matches: 6. CDR1 and CDR2 from the germline V gene are MNHNS and SASEGT. This CDR3 has 14 amino acids.

V gene TRBV27 combines with J gene TRBJ2-1; D might be TRBD2 (6 bases). Germline CDR1 reads MNHEY; CDR2 reads SMNVEV (reference sequence). The CDR3 runs 14 residues. The germline V and J ends were trimmed by 10 bases and 1 base, with 14 bases remaining between them. CDR3 sequence (DNA): TGTGCCACCGGCACGGAGGGATCCTACAATGAGCAGTTCTTC. As protein: CATGTEGSYNEQFF.

This clone appeared once. This rearrangement joins TRBV7-2 to TRBJ1-5, with 9 bases lining up with TRBD1. The CDR3 consists of 15 residues. CDR1 is SGHTA and CDR2 is FQGNSA in the germline V gene. J gave up 2 bases and V 1 base, and 0 bases lay outside the gene matches. As DNA, the CDR3 is TGTGCCAGCAGCTTAGGGACAGGGGGCAATCAGCCCCAGCATTTT. It is translated as CASSLGTGGNQPQHF.

This clone was seen only a few times. V gene TRBV30 combines with J gene TRBJ2-5, with 11 nucleotides matching TRBD2. The CDR3 contains 17 residues. Germline values: CDR1 GTSNPN, CDR2 SVGIG (reference sequence). V shed 0 bases and J 3 bases; nucleotides not matched to a gene: 9. The CDR3 loop is CAWSVPSGGPVEETQYF. The DNA of the CDR3 is TGTGCCTGGAGTGTACCTAGCGGGGGGCCGGTCGAAGAGACCCAGTACTTC.

The chain recombines TRBV7-9 with TRBJ2-7, with D possibly being TRBD1 (8 bases). The CDR3 runs to 14 residues. In germline, CDR1 is SEHNR, CDR2 FQNEAQ (reference sequence). The germline V and J ends were trimmed by 5 bases and 3 bases, with 14 bases remaining between them. DNA of the CDR3: TGTGCCAGCAGCCTACAGGGGGGGGGCTACGAGCAGTACTTC. This gives the protein CASSLQGGGYEQYF.

The chain joins TRBV5-1 to TRBJ2-7; 7 nucleotides align to TRBD2. J lost 0 bases, V lost 5 bases, and 11 bases had no gene match. This CDR3 comprises 16 residues. The germline V gene encodes CDR1 SGHRS and CDR2 YFSETQ. CDR3 sequence reads: CASSTLGRGTSYEQYF. As DNA, the CDR3 is TGCGCCAGCAGTACCTTGGGGCGGGGGACCTCCTACGAGCAGTACTTC.

This clone was detected once. The chain joins TRBV6-5 to TRBJ2-2; TRBD1 might be the D (5 bases). Trimming took off 8 bases at V and 6 bases at J, with 13 bases between the two ends. The CDR3 covers 13 residues. Germline V CDR1 and CDR2: MNHEY, SVGAGI. This chain's CDR3 is CASGRESAGELFF. The DNA for the CDR3 is TGTGCCAGCGGCAGGGAATCTGCCGGGGAGCTGTTTTTT.

CDR3 sequence: CASSLKGRTGGYNEQFF. CDR3 nucleotides: TGTGCCAGCAGCCTAAAGGGCCGGACAGGGGGCTACAATGAGCAGTTCTTC. The genes are TRBV7-9 and TRBJ2-1, with 10 bases lining up with TRBD1. This CDR3 is built from 17 residues. Unmatched junction bases numbered 10, after V lost 5 bases and J lost 3 bases. The germline V gene encodes CDR1 SEHNR and CDR2 FQNEAQ (reference sequence).

CDR3 protein: CASSLLGKGQDDGYTF. The CDR3 nucleotides are TGTGCCAGCAGCCTTCTTGGAAAGGGGCAGGACGATGGCTACACCTTC. The chain carries TRBV7-7 and TRBJ1-2; perhaps TRBD1 as D (5 bases). The CDR3 consists of 16 residues. V gave up 5 bases and J gave up 6 bases, with 22 bases separating them. Per the germline V gene, CDR1 is SSHAT and CDR2 is FNYEAQ (reference sequence).

This CDR3 reads CASSFSGREEPQHF. DNA of the CDR3: TGCGCCAGCAGCTTTAGTGGCAGGGAAGAGCCCCAGCATTTT. The gene calls are TRBV5-1 and TRBJ1-5, with D perhaps TRBD1 (5 bases). CDR3 length equals 14 residues. Per germline, CDR1 SGHRS and CDR2 YFSETQ. With 2 bases removed from V and 8 bases from J, the gap between germline ends came to 14 bases.

CDR3 region: CASSQARIENSPLHF. The CDR3 region has the DNA TGCGCCAGCAGCCAAGCCAGGATAGAGAATTCACCCCTCCACTTT. The V and J genes are TRBV4-3 and TRBJ1-6; D is uncertain. In germline, CDR1 is LGHNA, CDR2 YSLEER. The CDR3 runs 15 residues. Trimming cost V 1 base and J 7 bases, with 11 bases left between them.

The CDR3, as DNA: TGTGCCAGCAGCTTACAGGAAGAGACCCAGTACTTC. Protein sequence: CASSLQEETQYF. The J gene is TRBJ2-5, the V gene TRBV11-2, with D unclear. In germline, CDR1 is SGHAT, CDR2 FQNNGV. Trimming shortened V by 2 bases and J by 3 bases, and 4 bases separated the two germline ends. This CDR3 region has 12 residues. Together with reference TRBV11-2 and TRBJ2-5, the CDR3 gives the full variable domain: EAGVAQSPRYKIIEKRQSVAFWCNPISGHATLYWYQQILGQGPKLLIQFQNNGVVDDSQLPKDRFSAERLKGVDSTLKIQPAKLEDSAVYLCASSLQEETQYFGPGTRLLVL.

This chain connects TRBV29-1 to TRBJ1-1; 9 nucleotides align to TRBD1. CDR1 is SQVTM, CDR2 ANQGSEA, per germline. The CDR3 covers 14 residues. Unmatched junction bases numbered 9, after V lost 7 bases and J lost 3 bases. In DNA, the CDR3 is TGCAGCGCAGTGAAGACAGGGGGTGACACTGAAGCTTTCTTT. Its protein is CSAVKTGGDTEAFF.

The gene calls are TRBV4-3 and TRBJ2-6; perhaps TRBD1 as D (5 bases). The V gene lost 1 base and the J gene lost 1 base, with 11 bases spanning the gap. Germline lookup yields CDR1 LGHNA and CDR2 YSLEER. CDR3 length: 17 residues. The CDR3 region is CASSQGMGLSGANVLTF. DNA of the CDR3: TGCGCCAGCAGCCAAGGTATGGGGCTTTCTGGGGCCAACGTCCTGACTTTC.

The rearrangement joins TRBV12-5 to TRBJ1-2; a weak D match, TRBD1 (6 bases). Germline values: CDR1 LGHNT, CDR2 FRNRAP. Trimming took 6 bases from V and 2 from J, leaving 7 bases between them. The CDR3 has 12 amino acids. CDR3 amino acids: CASGGANYGYTF. Here the CDR3 DNA reads TGTGCTAGTGGGGGGGCGAACTATGGCTACACCTTC.

The V gene is TRBV29-1, the J gene TRBJ1-2, with 8 positions matching TRBD1. The germline gives CDR1 SQVTM, CDR2 ANQGSEA. The CDR3 is made up of 12 amino acids. V shed 4 bases, J shed 7 bases, and the junction held 5 bases outside the gene matches. For the CDR3, the DNA is TGCAGCGTTGTCAGGGGGCAGGGTGGCTACACCTTC. This translates into CSVVRGQGGYTF. The full variable domain, in which reference TRBV29-1 and TRBJ1-2 provide the parts outside the CDR3, is SAVISQKPSRDICQRGTSLTIQCQVDSQVTMMFWYRQQPGQSLTLIATANQGSEATYESGFVIDKFPISRPNLTFSTLTVSNMSPEDSSIYLCSVVRGQGGYTFGSGTRLTVV.

The V gene is TRBV4-1, the J gene TRBJ2-7; D is unresolved. Trimming shortened V by 3 bases and J by 2 bases, and 8 bases separated the two germline ends. CDR1 is MGHRA and CDR2 is YSYEKL in the germline V gene. This CDR3 is built from 13 residues. The CDR3 here is CASSQSVTYEQYF. CDR3 sequence (DNA): TGCGCCAGCAGCCAGTCGGTTACCTACGAGCAGTACTTC.